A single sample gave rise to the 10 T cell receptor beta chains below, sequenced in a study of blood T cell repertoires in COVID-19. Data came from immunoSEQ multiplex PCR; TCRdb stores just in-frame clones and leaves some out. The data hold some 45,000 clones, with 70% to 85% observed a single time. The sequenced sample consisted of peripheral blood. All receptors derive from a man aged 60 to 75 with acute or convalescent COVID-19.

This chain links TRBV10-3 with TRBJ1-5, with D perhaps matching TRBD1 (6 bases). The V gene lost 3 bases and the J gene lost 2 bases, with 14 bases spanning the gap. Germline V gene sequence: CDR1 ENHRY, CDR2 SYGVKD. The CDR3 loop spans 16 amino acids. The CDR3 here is CAISDFRGGGNQPQHF. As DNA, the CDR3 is TGTGCCATCAGTGATTTCAGGGGCGGAGGCAATCAGCCCCAGCATTTT.

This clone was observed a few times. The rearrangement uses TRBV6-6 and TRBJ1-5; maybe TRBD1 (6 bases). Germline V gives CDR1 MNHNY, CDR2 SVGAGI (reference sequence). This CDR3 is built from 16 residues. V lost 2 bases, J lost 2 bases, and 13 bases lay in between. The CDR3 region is CASSYQQGNGNQPQHF. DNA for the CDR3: TGTGCCAGCAGTTACCAACAGGGCAACGGCAATCAGCCCCAGCATTTT.

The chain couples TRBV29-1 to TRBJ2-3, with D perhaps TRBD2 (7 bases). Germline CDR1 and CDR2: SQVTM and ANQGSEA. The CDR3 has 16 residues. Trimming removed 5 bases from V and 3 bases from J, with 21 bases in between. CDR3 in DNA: TGCAGCGTTCTAGGGGGGGCACGTCTTGAAACAGATACGCAGTATTTT. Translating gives CSVLGGARLETDTQYF.

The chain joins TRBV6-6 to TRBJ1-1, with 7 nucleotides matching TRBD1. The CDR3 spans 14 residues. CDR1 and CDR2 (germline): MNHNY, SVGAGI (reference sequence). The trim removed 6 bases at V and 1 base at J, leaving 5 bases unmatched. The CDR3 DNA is TGTGCCAGCAGGGGGACAGACCCGAACACTGAAGCTTTCTTT. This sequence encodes CASRGTDPNTEAFF.

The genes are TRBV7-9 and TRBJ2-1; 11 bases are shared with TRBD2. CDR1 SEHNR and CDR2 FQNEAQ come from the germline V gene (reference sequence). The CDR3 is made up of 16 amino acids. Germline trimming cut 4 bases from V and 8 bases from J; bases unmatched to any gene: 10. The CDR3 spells CASSSTTSGGFYEQFF. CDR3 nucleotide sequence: TGTGCCAGCAGCTCTACCACTAGCGGGGGATTCTATGAGCAGTTCTTC.

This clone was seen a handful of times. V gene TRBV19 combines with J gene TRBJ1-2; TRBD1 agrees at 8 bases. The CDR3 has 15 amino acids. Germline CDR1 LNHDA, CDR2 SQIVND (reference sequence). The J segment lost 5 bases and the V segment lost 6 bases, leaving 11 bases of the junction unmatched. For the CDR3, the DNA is TGTGCCAGTAGGACCATAGGACAGGGAGTTTATGGCTACACCTTC. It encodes CASRTIGQGVYGYTF.

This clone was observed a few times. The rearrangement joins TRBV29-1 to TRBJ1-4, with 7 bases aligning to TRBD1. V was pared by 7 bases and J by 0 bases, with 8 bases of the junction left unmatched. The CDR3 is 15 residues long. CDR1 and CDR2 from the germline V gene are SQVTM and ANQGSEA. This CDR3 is CSAQTGTATNEKLFF. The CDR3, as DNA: TGCAGCGCCCAGACAGGGACGGCAACTAATGAAAAACTGTTTTTT.

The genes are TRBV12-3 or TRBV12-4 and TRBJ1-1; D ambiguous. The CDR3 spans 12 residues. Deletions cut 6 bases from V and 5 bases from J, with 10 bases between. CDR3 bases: TGTGCCAGCAGCCTAGGTGAAACTGAAGCTTTCTTT. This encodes CASSLGETEAFF.

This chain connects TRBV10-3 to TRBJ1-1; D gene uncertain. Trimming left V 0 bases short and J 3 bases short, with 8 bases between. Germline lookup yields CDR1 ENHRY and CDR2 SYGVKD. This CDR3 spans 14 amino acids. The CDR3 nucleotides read TGTGCCATCAGTGAGTCGACTCGAGACACTGAAGCTTTCTTT. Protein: CAISESTRDTEAFF.

CDR3 loop: CASSLTTDSSGTDTQYF. For the CDR3, the DNA is TGCGCCAGCAGCTTGACAACGGACAGCTCTGGCACAGATACGCAGTATTTT. This chain connects TRBV5-1 to TRBJ2-3; D is possibly TRBD1 (6 bases). V lost 1 base, J lost 1 base, and 16 bases lay in between. CDR3 size: 17 residues. Germline lookup yields CDR1 SGHRS and CDR2 YFSETQ.